One sample yielded the 21 T cell receptor beta chains listed below, sequenced in a study of human T cells and chemical hapten exposure. TCRdb analysed the RACE reads with MiXCR anew, one entry per CDR3 protein. This table holds 190,000 or so distinct CDR3 sequences, approximately 29% found once. Specified time point: pre-sensitization, week 0. Treatment: therapeutic diphenylcyclopropenone sensitization with weekly scalp DPC. Material: whole blood, obtained in connection with sensitization to the hapten diphenylcyclopropenone (DPC). The receptors shown here come from a woman aged 30 to 39 with alopecia areata. Some clones in this sample may be carry-over from other donors' samples.

The chain couples TRBV28 to TRBJ1-5, with 8 bases matching TRBD1. The CDR3 extends over 15 amino acids. V gave up 8 bases and J gave up 5 bases; unmatched junction bases: 11. In germline, CDR1 is MDHEN, CDR2 SYDVKM. The CDR3 bases are TGTGCCAGCGGCAAAGGGACAGGTCCATATCAGCCCCAGCATTTT. It specifies CASGKGTGPYQPQHF.

This clonotype appeared a few times. The chain links TRBV29-1 to TRBJ2-5, with TRBD1 identical over 7 bases. The germline gives CDR1 SQVTM, CDR2 ANQGSEA. CDR3 length equals 14 residues. The V segment lost 6 bases and the J segment 5 bases; nucleotides outside the gene matches: 12. Here the CDR3 DNA reads TGCAGCGTGACAGGGAGTGTCTTAGGGGAGACCCAGTACTTC. It specifies CSVTGSVLGETQYF.

This clonotype appeared many times. The rearrangement uses TRBV24-1 and TRBJ2-3, with a tentative D call TRBD2 (6 bases). Germline lookup yields CDR1 KGHDR and CDR2 SFDVKD. V shed 12 bases and J shed 0 bases, with 9 bases lying between them. This CDR3 is built from 12 residues. CDR3 sequence reads: CASAGSTDTQYF. The DNA of the CDR3 is TGTGCCTCCGCGGGGAGCACAGATACGCAGTATTTT.

A few counts support this clonotype. This chain links TRBV28 with TRBJ2-3; 10 nucleotides align to TRBD2. Germline CDR1 is MDHEN and CDR2 is SYDVKM. The length of the CDR3 is 16 residues. Losses at the gene ends were 5 bases for V and 0 bases for J; bases not matched to a gene: 5. CDR3 bases: TGTGCCAGCAGTCCAAGCGGGAGGGATAGCACAGATACGCAGTATTTT. As protein: CASSPSGRDSTDTQYF.

There are a few counts of this clonotype. V usage is TRBV3-1 and J usage is TRBJ2-1; maybe TRBD2 (6 bases). The germline CDR1 and CDR2 sequences are LGHDT and YNNKEL (reference sequence). The ends were cut back, 4 bases at V and 4 bases at J, with 17 bases in the middle. The CDR3 is 16 residues long. The CDR3 reads CASSLPGLHIYNEQFF. The CDR3 nucleotides read TGTGCCAGCAGCCTTCCGGGACTCCACATTTACAATGAGCAGTTCTTC.

The V gene is TRBV6-2 or TRBV6-3, the J gene TRBJ1-2; the D is unclear. Trimming took 3 bases from V and 2 from J, leaving 7 bases between them. CDR1 and CDR2 (germline): MNHEY, SVGEGT. This CDR3 contains 13 residues. CDR3: CASSYTGNYGYTF. The CDR3 DNA reads as TGTGCCAGCAGTTATACGGGGAACTATGGCTACACCTTC.

This clonotype was seen a few times. V usage is TRBV9 and J usage is TRBJ1-1; D may be TRBD1 (5 bases). Germline values: CDR1 SGDLS, CDR2 YYNGEE. The ends were cut back, 0 bases at V and 4 bases at J, with 10 bases in the middle. The CDR3 contains 14 residues. CDR3 DNA sequence: TGTGCCAGCAGCGTAGGCAGGGCGTCCACTGAAGCTTTCTTT. Translating it yields CASSVGRASTEAFF.

The chain employs TRBV28 and TRBJ1-5; D possibly corresponds to TRBD1 (5 bases). Trimming took 3 bases from V and 2 from J, leaving 11 bases between them. Germline V gene sequence: CDR1 MDHEN, CDR2 SYDVKM. This CDR3 comprises 15 residues. CDR3 loop: CASSFRDRGNQPQHF. As DNA, the CDR3 is TGTGCCAGCAGTTTCAGGGACCGAGGCAATCAGCCCCAGCATTTT.

This clonotype was seen a handful of times. The genes are TRBV28 and TRBJ2-1; TRBD1 agrees at 9 bases. The V gene end was trimmed by 5 bases and the J gene end by 4 bases; junction bases not matched to a gene: 6. CDR3 length equals 15 residues. The V gene's germline CDR1 is MDHEN and CDR2 SYDVKM. The CDR3 sequence is CASSTGQGLYNEQFF. CDR3 coding DNA: TGTGCCAGCAGTACAGGACAGGGGCTATACAATGAGCAGTTCTTC. The entire variable domain, with the rest obtained from reference TRBV28 and TRBJ2-1, is as follows: DVKVTQSSRYLVKRTGEKVFLECVQDMDHENMFWYRQDPGLGLRLIYFSYDVKMKEKGDIPEGYSVSREKKERFSLILESASTNQTSMYLCASSTGQGLYNEQFFGPGTRLTVL.

This rearrangement joins TRBV7-9 to TRBJ2-1; D gene ambiguous. V dropped 5 bases and J dropped 0 bases, with 8 bases sitting between them. The CDR3 has 14 amino acids. Germline V gives CDR1 SEHNR, CDR2 FQNEAQ (reference sequence). The CDR3 spells CASSKADSYNEQFF. The CDR3 DNA follows: TGTGCCAGCAGCAAAGCTGACTCCTACAATGAGCAGTTCTTC.

This clonotype appeared a few times. This chain connects TRBV30 to TRBJ1-6; D ambiguous. The germline gives CDR1 GTSNPN, CDR2 SVGIG (reference sequence). This CDR3 has 16 residues. V was clipped by 3 bases and J by 5 bases, with 17 bases between them. The CDR3 sequence is CAWSDLRAMNNSPLHF. CDR3 DNA: TGTGCCTGGAGCGATTTGCGGGCGATGAATAATTCACCCCTCCACTTT.

This clonotype occurred a few times. The chain links TRBV11-2 to TRBJ2-7, with 7 positions matching TRBD1. V shed 5 bases and J 4 bases; nucleotides not matched to a gene: 11. From germline, CDR1 is SGHAT and CDR2 FQNNGV. The CDR3 has 15 amino acids. The CDR3 coding sequence is TGTGCCAGCAGCCTTACAGTGGACAGGACGTACGAGCAGTACTTC. It translates to CASSLTVDRTYEQYF.

This clonotype has a handful of counts. The V call is TRBV29-1, the J call TRBJ1-2, with 9 bases lining up with TRBD1. The CDR3 extends over 15 amino acids. After removal of 4 bases from V and 6 bases from J, the junction contained 12 bases not matched to a gene. Germline V gene lookup returns CDR1 SQVTM and CDR2 ANQGSEA. CDR3 in amino acids: CSVGRTGELVDGYTF. In DNA, the CDR3 is TGCAGCGTTGGCAGGACAGGGGAGTTAGTTGATGGCTACACCTTC.

The gene calls are TRBV28 and TRBJ2-3, with a possible D match to TRBD1 (5 bases). The CDR3 runs 15 residues. CDR1 is MDHEN, CDR2 SYDVKM, per germline. Trimming shortened V by 7 bases and J by 2 bases, and 16 bases separated the two germline ends. The CDR3 here is CASMMMTAPTDTQYF. CDR3 sequence (DNA): TGTGCCAGCATGATGATGACAGCCCCCACAGATACGCAGTATTTT.

This chain connects TRBV4-1 to TRBJ1-1, with a possible D match to TRBD1 (5 bases). This CDR3 spans 13 amino acids. Germline assignment: CDR1 MGHRA and CDR2 YSYEKL. Between the trimmed V and J ends, which lost 1 base and 5 bases, there was a span of 8 bases. The CDR3 DNA reads TGCGCCAGCAGCCAAGTTGAGGGGACTGAAGCTTTCTTT. It codes for CASSQVEGTEAFF.

V is TRBV29-1 and J is TRBJ1-5; D gene unclear. V was cut by 4 bases and J by 3 bases, with 7 bases left in between. The germline V gene encodes CDR1 SQVTM and CDR2 ANQGSEA. The CDR3 sequence is 12 residues long. In nucleotides, the CDR3 is TGCAGCGTTGGGGGAATCAATCAGCCCCAGCATTTT. Amino acid sequence: CSVGGINQPQHF.

This clonotype came up a few times. The chain combines TRBV10-3 with TRBJ1-4; 9 nucleotides line up with TRBD1. J gave up 5 bases and V 3 bases, and 4 bases lay outside the gene matches. In germline, CDR1 is ENHRY, CDR2 SYGVKD. This CDR3 has 15 residues. The CDR3 spells CAISDPTGGNEKLFF. Here the CDR3 DNA reads TGTGCCATCAGTGATCCGACAGGGGGAAATGAAAAACTGTTTTTT.

This chain joins TRBV28 and TRBJ2-6; the D gene is possibly TRBD1 (6 bases). The CDR3 extends over 14 amino acids. Trimming pared 4 bases from V and 9 bases from J, leaving 13 bases between. Germline V gene sequence: CDR1 MDHEN, CDR2 SYDVKM. The CDR3 region has the DNA TGTGCCAGCAGTTCAGGGGACAAGGTCAACGTCCTGACTTTC. Its protein is CASSSGDKVNVLTF.

This chain connects TRBV9 to TRBJ2-1; 10 positions agree with TRBD2. Germline-derived CDR1 and CDR2 are SGDLS and YYNGEE. This CDR3 is built from 17 residues. V was pared by 0 bases and J by 5 bases, with 8 bases of the junction left unmatched. As DNA, the CDR3 is TGTGCCAGCAGCGTAGCTAGGACTAGCGGCTACGACAATGAGCAGTTCTTC. Amino acids: CASSVARTSGYDNEQFF.

The rearrangement joins TRBV5-1 to TRBJ1-1; a weak D match, TRBD1 (6 bases). The CDR3 length is 14 residues. Trimming removed 2 bases at V and 4 bases at J, with 12 bases between. The germline CDR1 and CDR2 sequences are SGHRS and YFSETQ. Written as DNA, the CDR3 is TGCGCCAGCAGCTTTTCGGGGGCGGGCACTGAAGCTTTCTTT. Its protein product is CASSFSGAGTEAFF. Looking up the rest from reference TRBV5-1 and TRBJ1-1 gives the full variable domain: KAGVTQTPRYLIKTRGQQVTLSCSPISGHRSVSWYQQTPGQGLQFLFEYFSETQRNKGNFPGRFSGRQFSNSRSEMNVSTLELGDSALYLCASSFSGAGTEAFFGQGTRLTVV.

The V gene is TRBV19, the J gene TRBJ1-6; the D gene is possibly TRBD1 (5 bases). The germline V gene has CDR1 LNHDA and CDR2 SQIVND (reference sequence). This CDR3 contains 14 residues. Trimming stripped 3 bases from V and 8 bases from J, with 11 bases between. CDR3 protein: CASSIQGWDSPLHF. CDR3 in DNA: TGTGCCAGTAGTATTCAGGGCTGGGATTCACCCCTCCACTTT.